A single sample is the source of the 6 T cell receptor beta chains below, sequenced in a study of somatic mutations in cytotoxic T cells in rheumatoid arthritis. Data came from immunoSEQ multiplex PCR; TCRdb stores just in-frame clones and leaves some out. The repertoire holds under 15,000 clones, about 68% seen once, with 9% to 10% in the top ten. Sequencing was performed on CD8+ T cells sorted from blood. The receptor set was obtained from a man in his 70s in good health.

The gene calls are TRBV19 and TRBJ1-4; D remains ambiguous. The germline V gene has CDR1 LNHDA and CDR2 SQIVND (reference sequence). The CDR3 has 16 residues. The V gene lost 6 bases and the J gene lost 0 bases, with 14 bases spanning the gap. This CDR3 reads CASRSAHYSTNEKLFF. The CDR3 bases are TGTGCCAGTAGGAGCGCCCACTACTCAACTAATGAAAAACTGTTTTTT.

This clone rates as medium-sized (0.01 to 0.1%). The chain combines TRBV9 with TRBJ1-3, with TRBD1 as a possible D gene (5 bases). Per the germline V gene, CDR1 is SGDLS and CDR2 is YYNGEE. V was trimmed by 0 bases and J by 0 bases, leaving 16 bases between them. This CDR3 has 18 residues. Here the CDR3 reads CASSVGFGLDSSGNTIYF. Written as DNA, the CDR3 is TGTGCCAGCAGCGTAGGCTTCGGTCTCGACAGCTCTGGAAACACCATATATTTT.

This chain links TRBV21-1 with TRBJ2-7. TRBV21-1 corresponds to a pseudogene. This CDR3 has 15 amino acids. The CDR3 nucleotides are TGTGCCAGCAGCAAAGGTCACAAGCTCTCCTACGAGCAGTACTTC. Amino acids: CASSKGHKLSYEQYF.

V usage is TRBV4-3 and J usage is TRBJ2-3; 7 nucleotides match TRBD2. This CDR3 region has 15 residues. The germline V gene has CDR1 LGHNA and CDR2 YSLEER. V dropped 0 bases and J dropped 4; count of bases not matched to a gene: 4. The DNA of the CDR3 is TGCGCCAGCAGCCAAGAAAGGGGAGGGGCAGATACGCAGTATTTT. Protein: CASSQERGGADTQYF.

V usage is TRBV2 and J usage is TRBJ1-5; D is unclear. The germline gives CDR1 SNHLY, CDR2 FYNNEI. This CDR3 contains 13 residues. With 6 bases removed from V and 5 bases from J, the gap between germline ends came to 11 bases. The chain's CDR3 is CASSKSLDQPQHF. The CDR3 DNA reads as TGTGCCAGCAGCAAATCCTTGGATCAGCCCCAGCATTTT.

The rearrangement uses TRBV7-9 and TRBJ2-7, with 10 bases fitting TRBD2. The CDR3 is made up of 14 amino acids. V trimming: 8 bases; J trimming: 6 bases; junction bases outside the gene matches: 10. Germline CDR1 is SEHNR and CDR2 is FQNEAQ (reference sequence). CDR3 protein: CASGALAGSFEQYF. CDR3 sequence (DNA): TGTGCCAGCGGGGCACTAGCGGGGTCGTTCGAGCAGTACTTC.